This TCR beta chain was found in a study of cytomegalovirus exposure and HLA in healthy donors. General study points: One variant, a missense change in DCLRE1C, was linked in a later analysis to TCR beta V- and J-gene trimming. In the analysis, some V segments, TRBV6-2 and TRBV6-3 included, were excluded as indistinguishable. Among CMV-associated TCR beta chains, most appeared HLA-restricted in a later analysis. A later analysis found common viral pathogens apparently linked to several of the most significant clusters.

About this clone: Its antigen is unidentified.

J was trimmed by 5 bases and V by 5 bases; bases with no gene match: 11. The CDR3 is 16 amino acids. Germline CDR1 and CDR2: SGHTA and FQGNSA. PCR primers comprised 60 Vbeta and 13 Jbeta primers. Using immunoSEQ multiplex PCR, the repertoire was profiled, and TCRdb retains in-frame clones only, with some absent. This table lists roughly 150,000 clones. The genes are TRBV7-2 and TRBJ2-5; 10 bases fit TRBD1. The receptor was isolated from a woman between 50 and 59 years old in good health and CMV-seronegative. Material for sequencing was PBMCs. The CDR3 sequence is CASSPRDRGPRETQYF. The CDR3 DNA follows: TGTGCCAGCAGCCCTCGAGACAGGGGGCCTCGGGAGACCCAGTACTTC.